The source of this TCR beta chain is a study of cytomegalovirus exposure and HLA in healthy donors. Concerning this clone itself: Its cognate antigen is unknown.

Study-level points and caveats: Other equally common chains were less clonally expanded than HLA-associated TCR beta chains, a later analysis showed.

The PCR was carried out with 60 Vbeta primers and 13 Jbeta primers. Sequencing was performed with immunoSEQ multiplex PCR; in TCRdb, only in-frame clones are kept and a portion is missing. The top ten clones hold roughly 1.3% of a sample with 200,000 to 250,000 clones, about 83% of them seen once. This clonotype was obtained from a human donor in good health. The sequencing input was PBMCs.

CDR3 residues: CAPVVESGETQYF. The CDR3 nucleotides are TGTGCCCCCGTTGTTGAGAGCGGGGAGACCCAGTACTTC. The chain is built from TRBV6-5 and TRBJ2-5, with D tentatively TRBD2 (6 bases). Germline CDR1 reads MNHEY; CDR2 reads SVGAGI. Trimming took 11 bases from V and 5 from J, leaving 18 bases between them. The CDR3 consists of 13 residues.